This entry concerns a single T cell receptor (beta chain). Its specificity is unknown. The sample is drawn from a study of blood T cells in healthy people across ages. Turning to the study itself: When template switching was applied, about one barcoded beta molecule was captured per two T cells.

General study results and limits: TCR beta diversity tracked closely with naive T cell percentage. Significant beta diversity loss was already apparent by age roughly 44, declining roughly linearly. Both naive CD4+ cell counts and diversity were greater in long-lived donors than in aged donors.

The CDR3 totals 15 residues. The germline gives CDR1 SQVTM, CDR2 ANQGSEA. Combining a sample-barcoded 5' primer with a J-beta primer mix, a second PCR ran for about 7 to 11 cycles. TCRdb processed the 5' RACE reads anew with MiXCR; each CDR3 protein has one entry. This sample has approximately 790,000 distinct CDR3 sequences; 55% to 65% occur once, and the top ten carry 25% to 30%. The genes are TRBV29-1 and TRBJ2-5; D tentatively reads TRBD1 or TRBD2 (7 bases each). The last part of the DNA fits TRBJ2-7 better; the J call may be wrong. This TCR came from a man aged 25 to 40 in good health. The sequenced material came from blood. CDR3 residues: CSVEPSGGVGYEQYF. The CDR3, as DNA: TGCAGCGTTGAACCCTCAGGGGGGGTCGGGTACGAGCAGTACTTC.